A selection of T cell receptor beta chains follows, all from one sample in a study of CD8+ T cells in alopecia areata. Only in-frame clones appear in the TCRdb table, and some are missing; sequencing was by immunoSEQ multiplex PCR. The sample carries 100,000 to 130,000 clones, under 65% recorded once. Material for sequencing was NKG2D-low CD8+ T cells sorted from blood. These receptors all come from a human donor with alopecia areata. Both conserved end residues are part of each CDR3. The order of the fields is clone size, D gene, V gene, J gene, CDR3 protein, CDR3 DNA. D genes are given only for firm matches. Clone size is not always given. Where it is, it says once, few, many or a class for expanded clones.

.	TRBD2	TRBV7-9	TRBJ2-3	CASSSSGSTDTQYF	TGTGCCAGCAGCTCTAGCGGGAGCACAGATACGCAGTATTTT
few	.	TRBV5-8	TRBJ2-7	CASGYPSGRSKYF	TGTGCCAGCGGCTACCCAAGCGGTCGTTCGAAGTACTTC
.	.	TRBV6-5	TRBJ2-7	CASSYTSLPSYEQYF	TGTGCCAGCAGTTACACGTCTCTCCCCAGCTACGAGCAGTACTTC
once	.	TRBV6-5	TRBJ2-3	CASSYDLGFNTQYF	TGTGCCAGCAGTTACGACTTGGGTTTTAATACGCAGTATTTT
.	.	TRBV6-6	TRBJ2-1	CASSYPQEYNEQFF	TGTGCCAGCAGTTACCCACAGGAGTACAATGAGCAGTTCTTC
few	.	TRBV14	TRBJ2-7	CASSQRGVLAMGNEQYF	TGTGCCAGCAGCCAAAGGGGGGTTCTGGCCATGGGGAACGAGCAGTACTTC
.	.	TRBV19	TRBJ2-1	CASSLGNEQFF	TGTGCCAGTAGTCTGGGGAATGAGCAGTTCTTC
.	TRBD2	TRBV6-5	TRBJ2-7	CASSPGTRASYEQYF	TGTGCCAGCAGCCCCGGGACTAGGGCCTCCTACGAGCAGTACTTC
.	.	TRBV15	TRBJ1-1	CATSPRGHTNTEAFF	TGTGCCACCAGCCCGAGGGGACACACGAACACTGAAGCTTTCTTT
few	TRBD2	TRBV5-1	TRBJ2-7	CASSFSGLAGSYEQYF	TGCGCCAGCAGCTTCTCAGGACTAGCCGGATCCTACGAGCAGTACTTC
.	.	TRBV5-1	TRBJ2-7	CASSLDRAGEQYF	TGCGCCAGCAGCTTGGACAGGGCTGGCGAGCAGTACTTC
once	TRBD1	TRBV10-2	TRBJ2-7	CASSEFGTGYNEQYF	TGCGCCAGCAGTGAGTTTGGGACAGGTTATAACGAGCAGTACTTC
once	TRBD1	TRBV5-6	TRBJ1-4	CASSSDREDEEKLFF	TGTGCCAGCAGCTCAGACAGGGAAGATGAGGAAAAACTGTTTTTT
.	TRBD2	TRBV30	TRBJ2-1	CAWRGTSGSFNEQFF	TGTGCCTGGAGGGGGACTAGCGGGAGTTTCAATGAGCAGTTCTTC
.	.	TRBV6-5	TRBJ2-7	CASSNSESEQYF	TGTGCCAGCAGTAATTCCGAATCCGAGCAGTACTTC
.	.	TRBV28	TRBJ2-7	CASSAIPGLEQYF	TGTGCCAGCAGTGCCATTCCGGGGTTGGAGCAGTACTTC
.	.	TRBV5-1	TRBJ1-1	CASSLTGNTEAFF	TGCGCCAGCAGCTTGACGGGGAACACTGAAGCTTTCTTT
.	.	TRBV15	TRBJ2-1	CATSRDRYHEQFF	TGTGCCACCAGCAGAGACAGGTACCATGAGCAGTTCTTC
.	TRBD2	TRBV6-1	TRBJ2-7	CASSVGLAATYEQYF	TGTGCCAGCAGTGTAGGACTAGCGGCCACCTACGAGCAGTACTTC
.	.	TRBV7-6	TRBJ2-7	CASSLGSTYEQYF	TGTGCCAGCAGCTTAGGCAGCACCTACGAGCAGTACTTC
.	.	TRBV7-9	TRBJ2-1	CASSLVRAYNEQFF	TGTGCCAGCAGCTTAGTACGAGCCTACAATGAGCAGTTCTTC
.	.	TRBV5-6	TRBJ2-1	CASSLEVEGAGEQFF	TGTGCCAGCAGCTTGGAAGTTGAAGGGGCCGGTGAGCAGTTCTTC
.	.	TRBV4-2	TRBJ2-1	CASSPWSNEQFF	TGTGCCAGCAGCCCATGGTCCAATGAGCAGTTCTTC
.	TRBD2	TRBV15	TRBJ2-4	CATSRDLVAGALAKNIQYF	TGTGCCACCAGCAGAGATTTGGTGGCGGGAGCCCTAGCCAAAAACATTCAGTACTTC
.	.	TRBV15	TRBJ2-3	CATSRDRTDTQYF	TGTGCCACCAGCAGAGATAGGACAGATACGCAGTATTTT
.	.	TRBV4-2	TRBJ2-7	CASSQAASYEQYF	TGTGCCAGCAGCCAGGCCGCATCCTACGAGCAGTACTTC
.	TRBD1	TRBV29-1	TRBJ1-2	CSVVGRGVGYGYTF	TGCAGCGTTGTTGGCAGGGGGGTGGGCTATGGCTACACCTTC
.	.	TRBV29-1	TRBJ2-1	CSVGSGLRTSNEQFF	TGCAGCGTTGGATCCGGACTCCGGACTTCCAATGAGCAGTTCTTC
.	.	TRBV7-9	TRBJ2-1	CASSPDTYNEQFF	TGTGCCAGCAGCCCTGACACGTACAATGAGCAGTTCTTC
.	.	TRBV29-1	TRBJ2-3	CSVVRGFTDTQYF	TGCAGCGTTGTTCGCGGTTTCACAGATACGCAGTATTTT
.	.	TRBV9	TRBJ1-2	CASSRYTF	TGTGCCAGCAGTCGCTACACCTTC
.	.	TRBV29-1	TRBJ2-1	CSVEKEGSSYNEQFF	TGCAGCGTTGAAAAAGAGGGGAGTTCCTACAATGAGCAGTTCTTC
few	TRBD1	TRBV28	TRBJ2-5	CASRSQGQGETQYF	TGTGCCAGCAGATCCCAGGGACAGGGGGAGACCCAGTACTTC
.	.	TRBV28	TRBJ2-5	CASSLVQEETQYF	TGTGCCAGCAGTTTAGTACAGGAGGAGACCCAGTACTTC
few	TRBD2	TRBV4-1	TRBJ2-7	CASSQGTSYEQYF	TGCGCCAGCAGCCAGGGGACTAGCTACGAGCAGTACTTC
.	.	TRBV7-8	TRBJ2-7	CASSLGRTNYEQYF	TGTGCCAGCAGCTTAGGTCGGACCAACTACGAGCAGTACTTC